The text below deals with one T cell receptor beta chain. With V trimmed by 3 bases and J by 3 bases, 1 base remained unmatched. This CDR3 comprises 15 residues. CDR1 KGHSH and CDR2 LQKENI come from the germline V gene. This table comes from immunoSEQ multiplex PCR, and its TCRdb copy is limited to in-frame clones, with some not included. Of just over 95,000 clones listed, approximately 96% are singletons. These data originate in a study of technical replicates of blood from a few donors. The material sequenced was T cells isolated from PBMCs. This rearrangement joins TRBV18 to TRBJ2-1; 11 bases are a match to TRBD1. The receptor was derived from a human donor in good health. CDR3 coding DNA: TGTGCCAGCTCACCGGGGACAGGGGGCTACAATGAGCAGTTCTTC. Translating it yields CASSPGTGGYNEQFF.